The 9 T cell receptor beta chains below were found in one sample sequenced in a study of blood T cells in healthy people across ages. A J-beta primer mix and a sample-barcoded 5' primer were used in a second PCR of about 7 to 12 cycles. A single record per CDR3 protein comes from TCRdb applying MiXCR to the 5' RACE reads. The data hold about 1.4 million distinct CDR3 sequences, with around 59% observed a single time. Material: blood. These receptors all stem from a man younger than 30 in good health.

Here the CDR3 DNA reads TGCGCCAGCAGCCAAGGCGGCAGGGGGAACCGCGAATATGGCTACACCTTC. This sequence encodes CASSQGGRGNREYGYTF. This chain connects TRBV4-1 to TRBJ1-2; TRBD1 aligns across 7 bases. V lost 1 base, J lost 5 bases, and 13 bases stayed unmatched. Germline V gene sequence: CDR1 MGHRA, CDR2 YSYEKL. The CDR3 runs to 17 residues.

V usage is TRBV27 and J usage is TRBJ1-1; D is unclear. V was pared by 7 bases and J by 7 bases, with 10 bases between. In germline, CDR1 is MNHEY, CDR2 SMNVEV (reference sequence). This CDR3 is 11 amino acids long. DNA of the CDR3: TGTGCCAGCATGGTCTATAATGAAGCTTTCTTT. Protein product: CASMVYNEAFF.

This clonotype was counted a few times. This chain uses TRBV29-1 with TRBJ2-5, with 8 bases fitting TRBD2. Germline loops: CDR1 SQVTM, CDR2 ANQGSEA. The CDR3 has 14 amino acids. The V segment lost 8 bases and the J segment 5 bases; nucleotides outside the gene matches: 13. DNA for the CDR3: TGCAGCATGACGAGACGGGGGGGCCGTGAGACCCAGTACTTC. This gives the protein CSMTRRGGRETQYF.

This clonotype has at least ten counts. Given a much more abundant clone one base away, this may be a read error. The chain employs TRBV11-2 and TRBJ2-7; D is unresolved. The CDR3 runs to 11 residues. The V gene lost 2 bases and the J gene lost 5 bases, with 4 bases spanning the gap. CDR1 is SGHAT and CDR2 is FQNNGV in the germline V gene. DNA for the CDR3: TGTGCCAGCAGCTTAACCAACGAGCAGTACTTC. Translation gives CASSLTNEQYF.

The chain combines TRBV6-2 or TRBV6-3 with TRBJ2-2, with TRBD2 matching over 10 bases. The germline gives CDR1 MNHEY, CDR2 SVGEGT. The CDR3 runs to 17 residues. V lost 2 bases and J lost 5; bases outside the gene matches: 8. CDR3 bases: TGTGCCAGCAGTTACGCGACGGGACTAGCGAGTACCGGGGAGCTGTTTTTT. The encoded protein is CASSYATGLASTGELFF.

The chain combines TRBV5-1 with TRBJ2-1; 13 bases match TRBD2. The CDR3 loop spans 16 amino acids. Germline V gene data show CDR1 as SGHRS and CDR2 as YFSETQ. V dropped 4 bases and J dropped 6; count of bases not matched to a gene: 7. This chain's CDR3 is CASSPGTSGELNEQFF. CDR3 sequence (DNA): TGCGCCAGCAGCCCAGGGACTAGCGGGGAGCTCAATGAGCAGTTCTTC.

The gene calls are TRBV6-5 and TRBJ1-1; D is undetermined. The CDR3 loop spans 13 amino acids. Germline CDR1 MNHEY, CDR2 SVGAGI. V was trimmed by 6 bases and J by 3 bases, leaving 11 bases between them. CDR3 sequence reads: CASRADPHTEAFF. Here the CDR3 DNA reads TGTGCCAGCAGAGCCGACCCCCACACTGAAGCTTTCTTT.

The chain combines TRBV7-2 with TRBJ2-3; no definite D call. V lost 5 bases, J lost 0 bases, and 9 bases lay in between. Germline V gives CDR1 SGHTA, CDR2 FQGNSA. The CDR3 length is 14 residues. CDR3 DNA: TGTGCCAGCAGCGTATGGCTAAGCACAGATACGCAGTATTTT. Its translation: CASSVWLSTDTQYF.

The chain carries TRBV2 and TRBJ1-3, with a possible D match to TRBD1 (5 bases). The CDR3 length is 12 residues. With 7 bases removed from V and 8 bases from J, the gap between germline ends came to 12 bases. The germline V gene has CDR1 SNHLY and CDR2 FYNNEI. This CDR3 reads CASTRGRYTIYF. CDR3 DNA sequence: TGTGCCAGCACCCGGGGGAGGTACACCATATATTTT.